This TCR beta chain was profiled in a study of blood T cell repertoires in COVID-19. Study-level background: Samples taken during acute and convalescent COVID-19 were collected in the United States, Italy and Spain. PBMCs, B-cell-depleted T cells, or T cells provided the cDNA or gDNA that made up the material.

Per germline, CDR1 LNHDA and CDR2 SQIVND (reference sequence). J gave up 2 bases and V 5 bases, and 12 bases lay outside the gene matches. The CDR3 totals 16 residues. Profiled with immunoSEQ multiplex PCR; TCRdb holds only in-frame clones, not every one. Of about 420,000 clones detected, approximately 90% appear once; the ten largest clones hold 0.8% to 1%. This clonotype was obtained from a man between 18 and 35 years old with COVID-19, enrolled during active disease. The rearrangement joins TRBV19 to TRBJ2-7; 7 nucleotides agree with TRBD2. Sequenced input: peripheral blood. CDR3 protein: CASSPQRGGSPYEQYF. The CDR3, as DNA: TGTGCCAGTAGTCCCCAGAGGGGCGGGAGTCCCTACGAGCAGTACTTC.